These T cell receptor beta chains were read from a single sample in a study of beta chain features in type 1 diabetes. Profiled with immunoSEQ multiplex PCR; TCRdb holds only in-frame clones, not every one. The profile shows around 280,000 clones, approximately 16% of them singletons. The sequenced material came from naive CD4+ T cells from blood. The receptors were gathered from a man between 18 and 29 years old with type 1 diabetes. Each CDR3 is given with its conserved first and last residue. D genes are given only for firm matches. A clone size is listed for some rows: how often the clone was seen (once, few, many), or a class if it is expanded.

V	J	D	size	CDR3	DNA
TRBV9	TRBJ1-2	NA	NA	CASSLRQGLNYGYTF	TGTGCCAGCAGCCTCCGCCAGGGGTTGAACTATGGCTACACCTTC
TRBV6-5	TRBJ2-5	NA	few	CASSYLATQYF	TGTGCCAGCAGTTACCTAGCGACCCAGTACTTC
TRBV18	TRBJ2-7	TRBD1	NA	CASSPQGGQGTGEQYF	TGTGCCAGCTCACCACAGGGGGGACAGGGCACAGGCGAGCAGTACTTC
TRBV28	TRBJ1-2	TRBD1	few	CASSPPTDREVKGGYTF	TGTGCCAGCAGTCCACCGACGGACAGGGAGGTGAAAGGGGGCTACACCTTC
TRBV10-3	TRBJ2-3	NA	NA	CAISDPDKDFPAHTQYF	TGTGCCATCAGTGATCCCGACAAGGACTTCCCAGCCCATACGCAGTATTTT
TRBV18	TRBJ2-5	NA	NA	CASSSWANAETQYF	TGTGCCAGCTCATCGTGGGCGAACGCCGAGACCCAGTACTTC
TRBV5-1	TRBJ2-1	TRBD2	NA	CASRAAGTSGPSYNEQFF	TGCGCCAGCAGAGCCGCCGGGACTAGCGGCCCTTCCTACAATGAGCAGTTCTTC
TRBV19	TRBJ1-5	NA	few	CASSRGRQGNQPQHF	TGTGCCAGTAGTAGAGGGAGACAGGGCAATCAGCCCCAGCATTTT
TRBV30	TRBJ2-3	NA	few	CAWSFTDTQYF	TGTGCCTGGAGCTTCACAGATACGCAGTATTTT
TRBV19	TRBJ2-7	TRBD1	NA	CASSIRWGQGIRDEQYF	TGTGCCAGTAGTATTCGGTGGGGACAGGGGATTCGAGACGAGCAGTACTTC
TRBV7-6	TRBJ1-6	TRBD1	few	CASSSTGVSPLHF	TGTGCCAGCAGCTCCACAGGGGTATCACCCCTCCACTTT
TRBV29-1	TRBJ1-1	NA	few	CSVEVATLNTEAFF	TGCAGCGTTGAAGTCGCGACTCTGAACACTGAAGCTTTCTTT
TRBV4-2	TRBJ2-5	TRBD2	NA	CASSQDFGREETQYF	TGTGCCAGCAGCCAAGATTTCGGGAGGGAAGAGACCCAGTACTTC
TRBV6-1	TRBJ2-3	TRBD2	NA	CAAGGQGNTQYF	TGTGCGGCGGGGGGGCAGGGCAATACGCAGTATTTT
TRBV27	TRBJ2-3	NA	NA	CASNPSGTDTQYF	TGTGCCAGCAACCCTAGCGGCACAGATACGCAGTATTTT
TRBV25-1	TRBJ2-7	TRBD1	NA	CASSDDRGPLYEQYF	TGTGCCAGCAGTGACGACAGGGGTCCTCTTTACGAGCAGTACTTC
TRBV30	TRBJ1-1	NA	NA	CAWSVGSEAFF	TGTGCCTGGAGTGTGGGCTCTGAAGCTTTCTTT
TRBV5-1	TRBJ2-7	NA	NA	CASSSEPAAAEQYF	TGCGCCAGCAGCTCGGAACCGGCGGCGGCCGAGCAGTACTTC
TRBV5-1	TRBJ2-3	TRBD2	NA	CASRESGGSTDTQYF	TGCGCCAGCAGAGAAAGCGGGGGGAGCACAGATACGCAGTATTTT
TRBV5-4	TRBJ2-7	TRBD2	few	CASSSAGGGEQYF	TGTGCCAGCAGCTCAGCGGGGGGAGGCGAGCAGTACTTC
TRBV21-1	TRBJ2-3	NA	NA	CASSKEVGAGAITDTQYF	NA
TRBV5-1	TRBJ2-1	NA	few	CASSLDGEAGNEQFF	TGCGCCAGCAGCTTGGATGGTGAGGCGGGTAATGAGCAGTTCTTC
TRBV15	TRBJ2-7	TRBD2	few	CATSGQREGYEQYF	TGTGCCACCAGCGGGCAGCGGGAGGGCTACGAGCAGTACTTC
TRBV7-2	TRBJ2-3	NA	NA	CASSSDRDTRTDTQYF	TGTGCCAGCAGCTCCGACCGGGACACACGCACAGATACGCAGTATTTT
TRBV5-6	TRBJ1-1	NA	NA	CASSTPLELNTEAFF	TGTGCCAGCAGCACGCCACTCGAGTTGAACACTGAAGCTTTCTTT
TRBV27	TRBJ2-7	NA	NA	CASSPYGGPSYEQYF	TGTGCCAGCAGCCCGTACGGGGGGCCCAGCTACGAGCAGTACTTC
TRBV9	TRBJ2-5	TRBD2	NA	CASNPGGKETQYF	TGTGCCAGCAATCCGGGGGGGAAGGAGACCCAGTACTTC
TRBV2	TRBJ2-7	TRBD1	NA	CASSEQGAGYEQYF	TGTGCCAGCAGTGAACAGGGGGCTGGATACGAGCAGTACTTC
TRBV6-5	TRBJ2-7	TRBD1	few	CASGPTGSPYEQYF	TGTGCCAGCGGTCCGACAGGGAGCCCCTACGAGCAGTACTTC
TRBV5-1	TRBJ1-1	NA	few	CASSLTRSNTEAFF	TGCGCCAGCAGCTTAACACGGAGTAACACTGAAGCTTTCTTT
TRBV4-3	TRBJ2-1	NA	NA	CASSQDMFVRNEQFF	TGCGCCAGCAGCCAAGACATGTTCGTCCGGAATGAGCAGTTCTTC
TRBV7-9	TRBJ2-2	TRBD1	few	CASSLNWGQGLNTGELFF	TGTGCCAGCAGCTTGAATTGGGGACAGGGGTTGAACACCGGGGAGCTGTTTTTT
TRBV5-4	TRBJ2-7	NA	NA	CASSDPEVYEQYF	TGTGCCAGCAGCGATCCAGAAGTCTACGAGCAGTACTTC
TRBV27	TRBJ2-6	TRBD2	few	CASSFLAGPSGANVLTF	TGTGCCAGCAGTTTTCTAGCGGGCCCATCTGGGGCCAACGTCCTGACTTTC
TRBV30	TRBJ1-1	NA	NA	CALHRAPSEAFF	TGTGCCTTGCACAGGGCTCCCAGTGAAGCTTTCTTT
TRBV2	TRBJ1-6	NA	NA	CASSRRVPSPLHF	TGTGCCAGCAGTCGGAGGGTCCCCTCACCCCTCCACTTT
TRBV10-3	TRBJ1-2	NA	NA	CAISESPGDGYTF	TGTGCCATCAGTGAGTCGCCAGGGGATGGCTACACCTTC